This T cell receptor (beta chain) emerged from a study of T cell responses to AZD1222 COVID-19 vaccine. General observations from the study: Only a handful of AZD1222 recipients, several in all, had baseline seropositivity. Among vaccine-associated CD4 TCRs, coverage spanned spike, with dominance at 160-218 and 743-854. It should be noted that donors were predominantly white British and more often female, and clonal diversity was possibly underestimated. All repertoire sampling was performed exclusively after the peak T cell response.

In regard to this clone: What it binds is not known.

With 3 bases removed from V and 7 bases from J, the gap between germline ends came to 19 bases. CDR3 size: 15 residues. Germline V gene lookup returns CDR1 SNHLY and CDR2 FYNNEI. Only in-frame clones appear in the TCRdb table, and some are missing; sequencing was by immunoSEQ multiplex PCR. The data contain approximately 150,000 clones, about 86% of them singletons. The clonotype comes from an adult who received the AZD1222 COVID-19 vaccine. The chain links TRBV2 to TRBJ2-7, with D perhaps TRBD1 or TRBD2 (5 bases each). The sample was peripheral blood, taken 28 days after the second AZD1222 dose. CDR3 amino acids: CASSDRGMTYEEQYF. The CDR3 DNA reads TGTGCCAGCAGTGATCGGGGCATGACCTACGAGGAGCAGTACTTC.